This paragraph covers one T cell receptor beta chain sequence. No antigen is known for it. This CDR3 spans 14 amino acids. Germline CDR1 reads LGHNA; CDR2 reads YSLEER. Trimming took 3 bases from V and 8 from J, leaving 16 bases between them. Repertoires were generated with immunoSEQ multiplex PCR, while TCRdb's copy carries only in-frame clones and drops some. The data contain roughly 150,000 clones, approximately 88% of them singletons. This specimen belongs to a study of T cell responses to AZD1222 COVID-19 vaccine. The study's findings and limits: It should be noted that donors were predominantly white British and more often female, and clonal diversity was possibly underestimated. Dominant at 160-218 and 743-854, vaccine-associated CD4 TCRs also spanned spike.

The chain combines TRBV4-3 with TRBJ1-2; D is possibly TRBD1 (5 bases). The origin of this receptor is an adult in good health. The sequencing used peripheral blood, collected on day 0 of AZD1222 vaccination. CDR3 DNA sequence: TGCGCCAGCAGCCACCCCGCCTCAGGGTCCGGCTACACCTTC. It yields the protein CASSHPASGSGYTF.